This TCR beta chain was sequenced during a study of OX40 agonist ivuxolimab in advanced cancers. Study context: Participants, around 80% male, averaged around 64 years of age, ranging from roughly 23 to 90.

This clone showed up just once. Anyone with autoimmune disease history or systemic immunosuppression was excluded. Using immunoSEQ multiplex PCR, the repertoire was profiled, and TCRdb retains in-frame clones only, with some absent. The profile shows about 79,000 clones, 88% of them singletons. The V and J ends lost 4 bases and 0 bases respectively, with 11 bases between them. The CDR3 loop spans 15 amino acids. CDR1 and CDR2 from the germline V gene are SGHNT and YYREEE (reference sequence). Source: CD4+ or CD8+ T cells sorted from blood, taken in a trial of the OX40 agonist ivuxolimab. The source of this sequence is an adult with an advanced solid tumor such as melanoma, head and neck, liver or kidney cancer. V is TRBV5-4 and J is TRBJ2-1; weak D call: TRBD2 (6 bases). Here the CDR3 reads CASSIERASYNEQFF. CDR3 nucleotide sequence: TGTGCCAGCAGCATAGAGCGGGCCTCCTACAATGAGCAGTTCTTC.